These 25 T cell receptor beta chains share one sample of origin, sequenced in a study of cytomegalovirus exposure and HLA in healthy donors (dated 2017 in TCRdb). Libraries were built with the immunoSEQ multiplex PCR assay. The multiplex PCR relied on a mix of 60 forward primers for TCR Vbeta segments and 13 reverse primers for TCR Jbeta segments. TCRdb's version of the immuneACCESS table is confined to in-frame rearrangements and falls short of the full clone set. An unresolved V gene accounts for under half of the shortfall where checked; the remainder is of unknown origin. A total of over 200,000 clones appear in this sample, 75% of them only once. The ten largest account for under 2% of the sample. The sequencing sample was made of PBMCs. Receptors originate from a woman aged 25-40 years in good health and CMV-seronegative.

This clone was seen just once. The CDR3 nucleotides are TGTGCCAGCAGTGGGGGACAGGGGAGGTACACTGAAGCTTTCTTT. Protein: CASSGGQGRYTEAFF. The chain employs TRBV2 and TRBJ1-1, with 10 positions matching TRBD1. Germline values: CDR1 SNHLY, CDR2 FYNNEI. The V segment lost 4 bases and the J segment 3 bases; nucleotides outside the gene matches: 5. CDR3 length equals 15 residues.

This clone occurred once. The chain is built from TRBV6-6 and TRBJ2-7; TRBD2 matches 7 bases. CDR1 and CDR2 (germline): MNHNY, SVGAGI (reference sequence). The ends lost 2 bases at V and 0 bases at J; junction bases unmatched: 7. The CDR3 is 16 residues long. The CDR3 DNA sequence: TGTGCCAGCAGTTACGGCCGGGGCGGGAGCTCCTACGAGCAGTACTTC. It specifies CASSYGRGGSSYEQYF.

V gene TRBV27 combines with J gene TRBJ2-1; TRBD1 agrees at 8 bases. The germline CDR1 and CDR2 sequences are MNHEY and SMNVEV (reference sequence). Losses at the gene ends were 3 bases for V and 8 bases for J; bases not matched to a gene: 6. This CDR3 region has 14 residues. As DNA, the CDR3 is TGTGCCAGCAGTTTTTGGCAGGGGGCGGATGAGCAGTTCTTC. Amino acids: CASSFWQGADEQFF.

The chain's CDR3 is CASSLMGGGNTEAFF. For the CDR3, the DNA is TGTGCCAGCAGCTTAATGGGAGGGGGGAACACTGAAGCTTTCTTT. The chain couples TRBV7-3 to TRBJ1-1, with D possibly being TRBD1 (6 bases). Trimming pared 1 base from V and 1 base from J, leaving 10 bases between. From germline, CDR1 is SGHTA and CDR2 FQGTGA. CDR3 length equals 15 residues. Full variable domain (remainder filled in from reference TRBV7-3 and TRBJ1-1): GAGVSQTPSNKVTEKGKYVELRCDPISGHTALYWYRQSLGQGPEFLIYFQGTGAADDSGLPNDRFFAVRPEGSVSTLKIQRTERGDSAVYLCASSLMGGGNTEAFFGQGTRLTVV.

The rearrangement uses TRBV7-9 and TRBJ1-6; the D is unclear. The CDR3 sequence is 16 residues long. Trimming left V 0 bases short and J 5 bases short, with 11 bases between. Germline CDR1 is SEHNR and CDR2 is FQNEAQ (reference sequence). CDR3 coding DNA: TGTGCCAGCAGCTTAGCGCTAGGCCGAGATAATTCACCCCTCCACTTT. This gives the protein CASSLALGRDNSPLHF. Complete variable domain (other parts from reference TRBV7-9 and TRBJ1-6): DTGVSQNPRHKITKRGQNVTFRCDPISEHNRLYWYRQTLGQGPEFLTYFQNEAQLEKSRLLSDRFSAERPKGSFSTLEIQRTEQGDSAMYLCASSLALGRDNSPLHFGNGTRLTVT.

This chain uses TRBV6-1 with TRBJ1-3; a possible D gene is TRBD1 (5 bases). Germline assignment: CDR1 MNHNS and CDR2 SASEGT. The V end lost 8 bases, the J end lost 4 bases, and 9 bases lay between the germline ends. The CDR3 totals 12 residues. CDR3 in amino acids: CASPGSGNTIYF. CDR3 nucleotides: TGTGCCAGCCCAGGGTCCGGAAACACCATATATTTT.

This chain uses TRBV14 with TRBJ1-5, with D possibly TRBD1 on 6 matching bases. V gave up 0 bases and J gave up 5 bases, with 14 bases separating them. Looked up from germline, CDR1 is SGHDN and CDR2 is FVKESK. The CDR3 covers 16 residues. In DNA form, the CDR3 reads TGTGCCAGCAGCCAAGAAGTACAGGGCTTGTATCAGCCCCAGCATTTT. Protein: CASSQEVQGLYQPQHF.

The chain is built from TRBV27 and TRBJ1-2, with D possibly matching TRBD1 (5 bases). The germline V and J ends were trimmed by 5 bases and 6 bases, with 13 bases remaining between them. The CDR3 extends over 13 amino acids. The germline CDR1 and CDR2 sequences are MNHEY and SMNVEV (reference sequence). Here the CDR3 reads CASSPRVFHGYTF. The CDR3 bases are TGTGCCAGCAGTCCCAGGGTTTTTCATGGCTACACCTTC.

This chain uses TRBV5-4 with TRBJ1-4; possibly TRBD1 for D (6 bases). Germline V lookup: CDR1 SGHNT, CDR2 YYREEE (reference sequence). V was clipped by 4 bases and J by 8 bases, with 18 bases between them. The CDR3 spans 15 residues. This CDR3 reads CASSRKQGVGEKLFF. Written as DNA, the CDR3 is TGTGCCAGCAGCCGGAAACAGGGAGTAGGAGAAAAACTGTTTTTT. Complete variable domain (other parts from reference TRBV5-4 and TRBJ1-4): ETGVTQSPTHLIKTRGQQVTLRCSSQSGHNTVSWYQQALGQGPQFIFQYYREEENGRGNFPPRFSGLQFPNYSSELNVNALELDDSALYLCASSRKQGVGEKLFFGSGTQLSVL.

The chain carries TRBV10-2 and TRBJ2-1; D remains unclear. This CDR3 contains 14 residues. V was clipped by 4 bases and J by 0 bases, with 7 bases between them. Germline V gene lookup returns CDR1 WSHSY and CDR2 SAAADI. This CDR3 reads CASSVASSYNEQFF. The CDR3 DNA sequence: TGCGCCAGCAGTGTGGCCAGCTCCTACAATGAGCAGTTCTTC.

The chain is built from TRBV5-1 and TRBJ1-1, with D unclear. Germline V CDR1 and CDR2: SGHRS, YFSETQ. The CDR3 spans 13 residues. The V gene lost 4 bases and the J gene lost 2 bases, with 9 bases spanning the gap. CDR3 loop: CASSVAGNTEAFF. CDR3 DNA: TGCGCCAGCAGCGTCGCAGGCAACACTGAAGCTTTCTTT.

The chain uses TRBV28 and TRBJ1-2, with TRBD1 matching 11 bases. The germline gives CDR1 MDHEN, CDR2 SYDVKM. Losses at the gene ends were 10 bases for V and 9 bases for J; bases not matched to a gene: 7. This CDR3 has 12 residues. The CDR3 DNA reads as TGTGCCACCTGGGGACAGGGGGGCAGCTACACCTTC. Translated, it gives CATWGQGGSYTF.

The rearrangement joins TRBV10-1 to TRBJ2-7; D unresolved. Germline CDR1 and CDR2: WNHNN and SYGVQD (reference sequence). The CDR3 runs to 12 residues. Trimming removed 3 bases at V and 7 bases at J, with 10 bases between. The CDR3 nucleotides are TGCGCCAGCAGTGATGAGTCCGGGGAGCAGTACTTC. It translates to CASSDESGEQYF.

The rearrangement uses TRBV7-9 and TRBJ1-5; D call uncertain. V lost 4 bases, J lost 9 bases, and 22 bases lay in between. The CDR3 consists of 16 residues. The germline V gene has CDR1 SEHNR and CDR2 FQNEAQ (reference sequence). CDR3 protein: CASSSGRSPDPAPQHF. Written as DNA, the CDR3 is TGTGCCAGCAGCTCGGGTCGCAGCCCCGATCCCGCGCCCCAGCATTTT. The full variable domain, rest sourced from reference TRBV7-9 and TRBJ1-5, is DTGVSQNPRHKITKRGQNVTFRCDPISEHNRLYWYRQTLGQGPEFLTYFQNEAQLEKSRLLSDRFSAERPKGSFSTLEIQRTEQGDSAMYLCASSSGRSPDPAPQHFGDGTRLSIL.

The CDR3: CASSDRGGTTEAFF. The CDR3 DNA sequence: TGTGCCAGCAGCGACAGGGGGGGGACCACTGAAGCTTTCTTT. The chain combines TRBV2 with TRBJ1-1, with TRBD1 matching 9 bases. The V segment lost 6 bases and the J segment 4 bases; nucleotides outside the gene matches: 6. Germline values: CDR1 SNHLY, CDR2 FYNNEI. The CDR3 is made up of 14 amino acids.

The rearrangement links TRBV9 to TRBJ2-5; TRBD2 is a possible D gene (6 bases). The V end was cut by 1 base, the J end by 5 bases, with 18 bases between. Germline CDR1 and CDR2: SGDLS and YYNGEE. The CDR3 is 16 amino acids. CDR3 nucleotides: TGTGCCAGCAGCGTAAGTGGGGGGACCGTTCGGGAGACCCAGTACTTC. This encodes CASSVSGGTVRETQYF.

The gene calls are TRBV6-5 and TRBJ2-2; 7 bases agree with TRBD1. The CDR3 runs 14 residues. V shed 6 bases, J shed 4 bases, and the junction held 5 bases outside the gene matches. Germline CDR1 reads MNHEY; CDR2 reads SVGAGI. CDR3 sequence: CASRGTAITGELFF. In DNA form, the CDR3 reads TGTGCCAGCAGAGGGACAGCAATCACCGGGGAGCTGTTTTTT.

The chain couples TRBV19 to TRBJ1-5, with D possibly TRBD1 on 5 matching bases. Germline assignment: CDR1 LNHDA and CDR2 SQIVND (reference sequence). The V end was cut by 7 bases, the J end by 5 bases, with 15 bases between. There are 14 residues in the CDR3. The CDR3 sequence is CASKGRGRHQPQHF. The DNA of the CDR3 is TGTGCCAGTAAAGGGCGGGGCAGACATCAGCCCCAGCATTTT.

The chain joins TRBV6-6 to TRBJ2-7; D possibly corresponds to TRBD2 (6 bases). The CDR3 spans 14 residues. The germline V gene has CDR1 MNHNY and CDR2 SVGAGI (reference sequence). Trimming cost V 2 bases and J 5 bases, with 13 bases left between them. The CDR3 DNA sequence: TGTGCCAGCAGTTACGTCGGGGGAGTCAACGAGCAGTACTTC. Its translation: CASSYVGGVNEQYF.

The chain links TRBV14 to TRBJ1-3, with D possibly being TRBD1 (6 bases). Germline CDR1 and CDR2: SGHDN and FVKESK. Trimming took off 0 bases at V and 4 bases at J, with 10 bases between the two ends. This CDR3 region has 15 residues. CDR3 residues: CASSQEHREGNTIYF. CDR3 nucleotides: TGTGCCAGCAGCCAAGAGCACAGGGAGGGAAACACCATATATTTT. Together with reference TRBV14 and TRBJ1-3, the CDR3 gives the full variable domain: EAGVTQFPSHSVIEKGQTVTLRCDPISGHDNLYWYRRVMGKEIKFLLHFVKESKQDESGMPNNRFLAERTGGTYSTLKVQPAELEDSGVYFCASSQEHREGNTIYFGEGSWLTVV.

In its sample, this clone was seen once. The chain combines TRBV19 with TRBJ1-2, with 9 bases aligning to TRBD1. CDR1 LNHDA and CDR2 SQIVND come from the germline V gene (reference sequence). The V and J ends lost 5 bases and 5 bases, in that order; junction bases with no gene match: 3. The CDR3 is made up of 13 amino acids. The CDR3 region is CASSQDRGYGYTF. DNA of the CDR3: TGTGCCAGTAGTCAGGACAGGGGATATGGCTACACCTTC.

This chain uses TRBV5-8 with TRBJ1-5; D is possibly TRBD1 (6 bases). The V and J ends lost 5 bases and 2 bases respectively, with 11 bases between them. In germline, CDR1 is SGHTS, CDR2 YDEGEE. The CDR3 contains 14 residues. CDR3 sequence: CASRGRGGNQPQHF. CDR3 DNA sequence: TGTGCCAGCAGGGGCAGGGGTGGCAATCAGCCCCAGCATTTT.

The chain joins TRBV18 to TRBJ1-4, with TRBD1 identical over 9 bases. This CDR3 is built from 15 residues. Germline assignment: CDR1 KGHSH and CDR2 LQKENI. The junction had 6 bases not matched to a gene; V was cut back by 5 bases and J by 5 bases. Here the CDR3 reads CASSTYGTGNEKLFF. CDR3 DNA sequence: TGTGCCAGCTCAACCTACGGGACAGGGAATGAAAAACTGTTTTTT.

The rearrangement joins TRBV14 to TRBJ1-1, with D uncertain. Germline lookup yields CDR1 SGHDN and CDR2 FVKESK. The CDR3 is 14 amino acids. V lost 3 bases and J 4 bases, leaving 12 bases between the germline ends. The CDR3 DNA reads as TGTGCCAGCAGCCATAGACTCCGGCGCACTGAAGCTTTCTTT. This sequence encodes CASSHRLRRTEAFF.

V and J are TRBV15 and TRBJ2-5; D uncertain. The germline gives CDR1 LNHNV, CDR2 YYDKDF (reference sequence). There are 12 residues in the CDR3. V was pared by 3 bases and J by 4 bases, with 6 bases between. DNA of the CDR3: TGTGCCACCAGCAGTATGTCAGAGACCCAGTACTTC. Its protein is CATSSMSETQYF.